This T cell receptor (beta chain) was retrieved from a study of OX40 agonist ivuxolimab in advanced cancers. Background for the entire study: Ivuxolimab was a fully human IgG2 agonistic monoclonal antibody targeting the costimulatory receptor OX40 (CD134). Intravenous ivuxolimab was administered to patients every 2 weeks at six dose levels: 0.01, 0.1, 0.3, 1.5, 3 and 10 mg/kg. Among the 50 to 55 dose-escalation patients, about 19 had hepatocellular carcinoma, approximately 15 melanoma, 9 renal cell carcinoma and 9 head and neck cancer. In the dose-escalation cohort, roughly four fifths of patients were male, and the mean age was approximately 55 years, with a range of 23 to 79. Patients were allowed to have had prior anti-PD-1, anti-PD-L1 or anti-CTLA-4 therapy, and roughly 40% of the dose-escalation patients had previously received checkpoint inhibitors. Partial responses occurred in three dose-escalation patients: two with cutaneous melanoma and one with hepatocellular carcinoma. Peripheral TCRbeta sequencing aimed to test whether ivuxolimab altered TCR sequence diversity and caused clonal T-cell expansion. The monotherapy dose-escalation portion (N ≈ 52 patients) of the phase I ivuxolimab trial is reported in the paper. General findings and caveats noted by the study authors: At doses of 0.1 to 3.0 mg/kg, clonal expansion of both CD4+ and CD8+ T cells in blood was seen between baseline and week 6. Which antigens the clonally expanded peripheral T cells were specific for was not determined. After ivuxolimab, CD8+ T cells had more expanded clones than CD4+ T cells on average. In the 0.1-3.0 mg/kg groups, partial responders had among the lowest normalized peripheral clonal expansion, particularly in CD8+ T cells. Low levels of normalized T-cell clonal expansion were also seen in some patients who did not respond.

To note about this clone: Its antigen is unknown. No clone much larger than this one lies a single base away; base qualities are absent.

The trial excluded patients who had a history of autoimmune disease or who were on systemic immunosuppression. Peripheral blood for TCR sequencing was drawn from every dose cohort at baseline, at cycle 4 day 1 and at cycle 7 day 1. Samples came from an open-label, multicenter, first-in-human phase I dose-escalation trial of ivuxolimab. Adults with locally advanced or metastatic head and neck squamous cell, hepatocellular, melanoma or renal cell carcinoma were enrolled in the trial. CD4+ and CD8+ T cells were sorted separately from peripheral blood before TCR sequencing. The germline V gene (reference sequence) supplies CDR1 MNHNY and CDR2 SVGAGI. From V the trimming removes 5 bases and from J it removes 1 base, while the gene matches leave 5 bases of the junction unaccounted for. The CDR3 sequence holds 15 residues, the cysteine and phenylalanine included. CDR3 DNA only is kept here, 45 bases in frame from base 1.

Genomic DNA was extracted from sorted cells for sequencing of the TCRbeta CDR3 region. The immunoSEQ Assay was used to sequence the TCRbeta CDR3 regions. As stored in TCRdb, this immuneACCESS dataset retains in-frame rearrangements with V and J assigned. A fraction of the clones does not appear; measured against another copy, unresolved V genes explain less than half of the discrepancy, and the remainder lacks a known reason. In all, the sample holds roughly 80,000 clones, and 70% to 90% of those were seen once. The ten largest clones add up to about 0.6% of the sample. This specimen was CD4+ or CD8+ T cells sorted from blood, taken in a trial of the OX40 agonist ivuxolimab. Rearrangement joined TRBV6-6 to TRBJ2-5; 9 central bases correspond to TRBD1. The clonotype was recovered from an adult with an advanced solid tumor such as melanoma, head and neck, liver or kidney cancer. The CDR3 in this case is CASSPSQGAQETQYF. The base sequence is TGTGCCAGCAGTCCCTCACAGGGGGCCCAAGAGACCCAGTACTTC.